The entry below gives a single TCR beta chain sequence along with its context. Antigen unknown. This entry is derived from a study of CD8 T cells in ankylosing spondylitis. Study-level results: Clones tied to disease were said to be significantly enriched in matched ankylosing spondylitis synovial fluid. Blood of patients with ankylosing spondylitis appeared to be characterized by a TCR beta motif of several highly homologous variants.

V was clipped by 5 bases and J by 4 bases, with 18 bases between them. The CDR3 is 16 residues long. Per germline, CDR1 MNHEY and CDR2 SMNVEV (reference sequence). Quantitative molecular-barcoded 5'-RACE generated the TCR beta libraries. One entry per CDR3 protein, called by TCRdb with MiXCR from the 5' RACE reads. The data contain 350,000 to 550,000 distinct CDR3 sequences, around 26% of them seen just once; the ten biggest clones take up about 0.92%. The genes are TRBV27 and TRBJ2-1; D is undetermined. Sequencing was performed on blood, either unsorted or a sorted T cell fraction (not recorded which). The receptor's source is a male donor with ankylosing spondylitis. As DNA, the CDR3 is TGTGCCAGCAGTCCCGAGCCGGCCGTACGTTACAATGAGCAGTTCTTC. Translated, it gives CASSPEPAVRYNEQFF.